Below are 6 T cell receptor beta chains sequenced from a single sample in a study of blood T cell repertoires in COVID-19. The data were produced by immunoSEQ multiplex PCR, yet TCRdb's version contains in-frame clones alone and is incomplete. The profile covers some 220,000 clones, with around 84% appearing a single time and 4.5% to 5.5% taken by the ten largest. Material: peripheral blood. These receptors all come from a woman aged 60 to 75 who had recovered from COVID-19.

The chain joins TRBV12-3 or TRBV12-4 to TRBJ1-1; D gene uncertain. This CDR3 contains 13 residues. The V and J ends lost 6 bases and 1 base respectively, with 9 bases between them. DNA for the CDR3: TGTGCCAGCAGCCCGTACAGGAACACTGAAGCTTTCTTT. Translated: CASSPYRNTEAFF.

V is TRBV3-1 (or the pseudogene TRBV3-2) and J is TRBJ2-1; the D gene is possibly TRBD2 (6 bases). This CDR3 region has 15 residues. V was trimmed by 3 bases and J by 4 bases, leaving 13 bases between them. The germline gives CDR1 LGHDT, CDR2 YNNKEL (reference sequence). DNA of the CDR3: TGTGCCAGCAGCCAGAGCTTCGGACTATACAATGAGCAGTTCTTC. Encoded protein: CASSQSFGLYNEQFF.

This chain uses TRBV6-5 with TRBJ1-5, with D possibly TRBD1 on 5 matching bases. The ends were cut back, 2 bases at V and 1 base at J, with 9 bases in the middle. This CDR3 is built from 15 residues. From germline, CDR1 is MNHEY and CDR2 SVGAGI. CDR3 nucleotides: TGTGCCAGCAGTTACGCCGACAGAAGCAATCAGCCCCAGCATTTT. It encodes CASSYADRSNQPQHF.

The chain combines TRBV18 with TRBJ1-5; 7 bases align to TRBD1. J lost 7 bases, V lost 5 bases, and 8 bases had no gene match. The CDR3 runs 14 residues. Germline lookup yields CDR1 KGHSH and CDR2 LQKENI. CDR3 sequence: CASSEQGQGQPQHF. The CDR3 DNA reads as TGTGCCAGCTCAGAACAGGGGCAGGGGCAGCCCCAGCATTTT.

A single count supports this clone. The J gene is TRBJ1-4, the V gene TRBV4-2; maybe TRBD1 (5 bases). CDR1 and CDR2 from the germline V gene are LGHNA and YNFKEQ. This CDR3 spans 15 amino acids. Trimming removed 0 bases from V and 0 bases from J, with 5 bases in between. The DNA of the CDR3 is TGTGCCAGCAGCCAAGACAGGGCAACTAATGAAAAACTGTTTTTT. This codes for CASSQDRATNEKLFF.

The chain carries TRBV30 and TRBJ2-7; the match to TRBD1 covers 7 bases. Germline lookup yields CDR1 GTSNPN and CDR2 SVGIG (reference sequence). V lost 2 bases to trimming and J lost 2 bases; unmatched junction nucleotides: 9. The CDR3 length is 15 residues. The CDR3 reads CAWSRGQGITYEQYF. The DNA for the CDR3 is TGTGCCTGGAGTAGGGGGCAGGGGATTACCTACGAGCAGTACTTC.